This T cell receptor beta chain was recorded in a study of CD8+CD57+ T cells in acquired aplastic anemia. Across the whole study: CD4+ and CD8+ cells, once sorted, gave DNA averaging 3.2 ug.

The template used for profiling TCR beta VDJ and CDR3 was genomic DNA. MiXCR, applied by TCRdb to the reads, yields one record per CDR3 protein. The repertoire holds about 160,000 distinct CDR3 sequences, with 47% as singletons. For sequencing, patients were chosen who had shown expansion of CD8+CD57+ cells by flow cytometry. Deletions cut 5 bases from V and 4 bases from J, with 9 bases between. This CDR3 has 12 amino acids. The V gene's germline CDR1 is SGDLS and CDR2 YYNGEE. The TCR sequence derives from a human donor with aplastic anemia. The chain has TRBV9 and TRBJ1-2; D not certain. The material sequenced was sorted CD4+, CD8+, or CD8+CD57+ T cells (not recorded which) from PBMCs. CDR3 amino acids: CASSHGVYGYTF. DNA for the CDR3: TGTGCCAGCAGTCACGGGGTCTATGGCTACACCTTC.